What follows are 31 T cell receptor beta chains derived from one specimen sequenced in a study of regulatory T cells in long-lasting Graves disease. Libraries of TCR beta came from iRepertoire HTBI primers plus Arm-PCR of CDR3 regions. A single record per CDR3 protein comes from TCRdb applying MiXCR to the multiplex PCR reads. Among under 700,000 distinct CDR3 sequences, approximately 16% were seen once, and the ten largest hold approximately 25%. Time point reported: newly diagnosed GD, antithyroid drugs for less than 3 months. The TCR library was made from RNA extracted from PBMCs. The sample also formed part of further work on T cells in Graves' hyperthyroidism and ophthalmopathy.

Specimen: peripheral blood mononuclear cells (PBMCs), collected at new diagnosis, from a patient treated with antithyroid drugs. The receptors were gathered from a woman in her forties or fifties with Graves disease.

This clonotype has ten or more counts. V and J are TRBV12-3 or TRBV12-4 and TRBJ1-5; tentative D call: TRBD1 (5 bases). CDR3 size: 18 residues. With 8 bases removed from V and 0 bases from J, the gap between germline ends came to 23 bases. The CDR3 bases are TGTGCCAGCTGCCTGGGGACGAGGGACCCGTATAGCAATCAGCCCCAGCATTTT. Translated, it gives CASCLGTRDPYSNQPQHF.

This clonotype was detected ten times or more. The chain uses TRBV5-1 and TRBJ1-1; D unclear. The CDR3 has 13 residues. The germline V gene encodes CDR1 SGHRS and CDR2 YFSETQ. V lost 0 bases and J lost 5, with 8 bases in between. DNA for the CDR3: TGCGCCAGCAGCTTGGACGGGTTAACTGAAGCTTTCTTT. Translated: CASSLDGLTEAFF.

In this sample, this clonotype turned up many times. V and J are TRBV12-3 or TRBV12-4 and TRBJ1-1; D remains unclear. V was pared by 6 bases and J by 5 bases, with 13 bases between. CDR3 size: 13 residues. CDR3 DNA sequence: TGTGCCAGCAGCCCCTATACTGTGACTGAAGCTTTCTTT. Protein product: CASSPYTVTEAFF.

The rearrangement joins TRBV25-1 to TRBJ2-7, with TRBD2 matching 8 bases. Germline V gene lookup returns CDR1 MGHDK and CDR2 SYGVNS. This CDR3 is 15 amino acids long. The J segment lost 0 bases and the V segment lost 6 bases, leaving 7 bases of the junction unmatched. The CDR3 reads CASRRGGGYSYEQYF. CDR3 coding DNA: TGTGCCAGCAGGAGGGGCGGGGGGTACTCCTACGAGCAGTACTTC.

This clonotype was seen at least ten times. This chain joins TRBV27 and TRBJ2-7; D is ambiguous. Germline loops: CDR1 MNHEY, CDR2 SMNVEV (reference sequence). V lost 5 bases and J 5 bases, leaving 19 bases between the germline ends. This CDR3 is built from 15 residues. CDR3 protein: CASSQLDWGLDEQYF. For the CDR3, the DNA is TGTGCCAGCAGTCAATTAGACTGGGGTTTGGACGAGCAGTACTTC.

V and J are TRBV4-1 and TRBJ2-2, with TRBD1 as a possible D gene (6 bases). Germline CDR1 is MGHRA and CDR2 is YSYEKL. V lost 6 bases and J 4 bases, leaving 21 bases between the germline ends. The length of the CDR3 is 17 residues. The CDR3 is CASSHRAQGVGTGELFF. The CDR3 DNA is TGCGCCAGCAGTCACCGGGCACAGGGAGTGGGCACCGGGGAGCTGTTTTTT.

This clonotype was seen repeatedly, ten times or more. The chain links TRBV2 to TRBJ2-3, with D unresolved. The CDR3 totals 16 residues. The germline CDR1 and CDR2 sequences are SNHLY and FYNNEI. Deletions cut 3 bases from V and 0 bases from J, with 13 bases between. Here the CDR3 DNA reads TGTGCCAGCAGTGACGGGCTACCCCCTAGCACAGATACGCAGTATTTT. This gives the protein CASSDGLPPSTDTQYF.

This chain connects TRBV12-5 to TRBJ1-2; D gene uncertain. CDR3 length equals 16 residues. Deletions cut 2 bases from V and 7 bases from J, with 20 bases between. Germline V gene sequence: CDR1 LGHNT, CDR2 FRNRAP. The CDR3 reads CASGLPDRARTCGYTF. The CDR3 DNA reads as TGTGCTAGTGGTTTGCCCGACCGGGCACGTACCTGTGGCTACACCTTC.

This clonotype was detected a few times. A read error may account for a junction end that differs from germline. The genes are TRBV5-1 and TRBJ1-1; D remains unclear. The V gene's germline CDR1 is SGHRS and CDR2 YFSETQ. This CDR3 is 11 amino acids long. The CDR3 loop is CASSSTTEAFF. As DNA, the CDR3 is TGCGCCAGCAGCTCGACAACTGAGGCTTTCTTT.

This clonotype was picked up many times. The chain links TRBV5-1 to TRBJ1-4; D is ambiguous. Germline V gene sequence: CDR1 SGHRS, CDR2 YFSETQ. CDR3 length: 15 amino acids. Between the trimmed V and J ends, which lost 0 bases and 7 bases, there was a span of 13 bases. The chain's CDR3 is CASSLVGGLVEKLFF. The CDR3 DNA reads as TGCGCCAGCAGCTTGGTTGGAGGTTTAGTTGAAAAACTGTTTTTT.

This clonotype came up a few times. This rearrangement joins TRBV9 to TRBJ1-1; unclear D gene. Trimming took off 1 base at V and 5 bases at J, with 15 bases between the two ends. This CDR3 has 15 amino acids. Germline V lookup: CDR1 SGDLS, CDR2 YYNGEE. CDR3 bases: TGTGCCAGCAGCGTAAGTCAACAGACCCCTACTGAAGCTTTCTTT. It translates to CASSVSQQTPTEAFF.

Many counts were recorded for this clonotype. One end of the junction does not line up with germline, which may come from a read error. The rearrangement uses TRBV6-1 and TRBJ1-1; D uncertain. Germline lookup yields CDR1 MNHNS and CDR2 SASEGT. This CDR3 is 13 amino acids long. Written as DNA, the CDR3 is TGTGCCAGCAGGGAAGGAGGTTACACTGAAGCTTTCTTT. This gives the protein CASREGGYTEAFF.

In this sample, this clonotype turned up a few times. The V gene is TRBV7-9, the J gene TRBJ2-5; no reliable D call. Germline assignment: CDR1 SEHNR and CDR2 FQNEAQ (reference sequence). V was clipped by 5 bases and J by 2 bases, with 15 bases between them. This CDR3 is built from 15 residues. CDR3 loop: CASSQTEGPQETQYF. The DNA of the CDR3 is TGTGCCAGCAGCCAAACGGAAGGACCGCAAGAGACCCAGTACTTC. The variable domain in full, completed from reference TRBV7-9 and TRBJ2-5, reads DTGVSQNPRHKITKRGQNVTFRCDPISEHNRLYWYRQTLGQGPEFLTYFQNEAQLEKSRLLSDRFSAERPKGSFSTLEIQRTEQGDSAMYLCASSQTEGPQETQYFGPGTRLLVL.

The chain is built from TRBV19 and TRBJ1-2; weak D call: TRBD1 (6 bases). The CDR3 extends over 16 amino acids. CDR1 and CDR2 (germline): LNHDA, SQIVND (reference sequence). Between the trimmed V and J ends, which lost 6 bases and 2 bases, there was a span of 19 bases. The CDR3: CASSRLAGDQNYGYTF. In nucleotides, the CDR3 is TGTGCCAGTAGCAGACTCGCAGGGGACCAGAACTATGGCTACACCTTC.

This clonotype was seen more than once but under ten times. The chain couples TRBV5-4 to TRBJ1-4, with 7 nucleotides matching TRBD1. The germline CDR1 and CDR2 sequences are SGHNT and YYREEE (reference sequence). V trimming: 4 bases; J trimming: 8 bases; junction bases outside the gene matches: 8. This CDR3 is 14 amino acids long. CDR3 protein: CASSRDSGQEKLFF. CDR3 sequence (DNA): TGTGCCAGCAGCCGGGACAGCGGGCAGGAAAAACTGTTTTTT.

There are many counts of this clonotype. The chain uses TRBV10-3 and TRBJ1-5; D unclear. The ends were cut back, 8 bases at V and 3 bases at J, with 11 bases in the middle. The CDR3 runs to 13 residues. CDR1 is ENHRY and CDR2 is SYGVKD in the germline V gene. The CDR3 region is CAIRGGDNQPQHF. DNA for the CDR3: TGTGCCATCCGAGGTGGGGACAATCAGCCCCAGCATTTT.

This clonotype has at least ten counts. This rearrangement joins TRBV15 to TRBJ2-5, with 8 bases matching TRBD2. V shed 0 bases and J 4 bases; nucleotides not matched to a gene: 7. Germline V gene sequence: CDR1 LNHNV, CDR2 YYDKDF (reference sequence). The CDR3 length is 16 residues. The CDR3 DNA reads TGTGCCACCAGCAGAGATCCGAGCGGGGGAGGAGAGACCCAGTACTTC. This translates into CATSRDPSGGGETQYF.

This clonotype has a handful of counts. The chain links TRBV20-1 to TRBJ1-2, with D unclear. Germline assignment: CDR1 DFQATT and CDR2 SNEGSKA (reference sequence). The ends were cut back, 4 bases at V and 4 bases at J, with 4 bases in the middle. The CDR3 consists of 10 residues. The CDR3 spells CSATSYGYTF. The CDR3 coding sequence is TGCAGTGCTACCTCCTATGGCTACACCTTC.

This clonotype appeared many times. The rearrangement links TRBV6-5 to TRBJ2-7; 10 bases map to TRBD1. Germline CDR1 and CDR2: MNHEY and SVGAGI. The ends lost 2 bases at V and 3 bases at J; junction bases unmatched: 4. This CDR3 spans 15 amino acids. CDR3 DNA sequence: TGTGCCAGCAGTTACCCCGGGACAGGGGTCTACGAGCAGTACTTC. Residues: CASSYPGTGVYEQYF.

This rearrangement joins TRBV6-1 to TRBJ1-3, with TRBD1 as a possible D gene (6 bases). CDR3 length: 13 residues. V lost 6 bases, J lost 2 bases, and 8 bases lay in between. Germline CDR1 reads MNHNS; CDR2 reads SASEGT. The CDR3 protein is CASRGQPGNTIYF. CDR3 nucleotide sequence: TGTGCCAGCAGAGGACAGCCTGGAAACACCATATATTTT.

This clonotype was detected only a few times. The chain recombines TRBV30 with TRBJ1-1; the match to TRBD1 covers 9 bases. V lost 2 bases and J lost 4; bases outside the gene matches: 2. This CDR3 comprises 13 residues. CDR1 is GTSNPN and CDR2 is SVGIG in the germline V gene (reference sequence). CDR3 sequence reads: CAWSWDRATEAFF. CDR3 DNA sequence: TGTGCCTGGAGTTGGGACAGGGCCACTGAAGCTTTCTTT.

This clonotype was seen more than once but under ten times. The V call is TRBV7-9, the J call TRBJ1-1; D not certain. The CDR3 has 14 residues. V was clipped by 4 bases and J by 0 bases, with 9 bases between them. Germline lookup yields CDR1 SEHNR and CDR2 FQNEAQ (reference sequence). CDR3 sequence (DNA): TGTGCCAGCAGCTCGTGGTCAATGAACACTGAAGCTTTCTTT. The encoded protein is CASSSWSMNTEAFF.

This chain connects TRBV7-9 to TRBJ1-1, with a weak D call TRBD1 (5 bases). Trimming took off 6 bases at V and 1 base at J, with 12 bases between the two ends. Per the germline V gene, CDR1 is SEHNR and CDR2 is FQNEAQ (reference sequence). The CDR3 extends over 14 amino acids. Here the CDR3 DNA reads TGTGCCAGCAGGGGGCCCTGGACGAACACTGAAGCTTTCTTT. As protein: CASRGPWTNTEAFF.

A note on this clonotype: Just one base apart from a much larger clone, this may be a read error. This sequence joins TRBV7-9 and TRBJ1-1; possibly TRBD1 for D (6 bases). Looked up from germline, CDR1 is SEHNR and CDR2 is FQNEAQ (reference sequence). This CDR3 region has 16 residues. The CDR3 region is CASSSGPGAQSTEALF. Written as DNA, the CDR3 is TGTGCCAGCAGCTCGGGCCCAGGGGCGCAGAGCACTGAAGCTCTCTTT.

The table lists this clonotype with many counts. This chain joins TRBV3-1 and TRBJ2-3; D perhaps matches TRBD1 (6 bases). The CDR3 runs to 14 residues. Trimming took off 0 bases at V and 6 bases at J, with 10 bases between the two ends. Germline lookup yields CDR1 LGHDT and CDR2 YNNKEL (reference sequence). CDR3 sequence: CASSQDRGTDTQYF. DNA of the CDR3: TGTGCCAGCAGCCAAGACAGGGGTACCGATACGCAGTATTTT.

In DNA, the CDR3 is TGTGCCAGCAGACCAGGGGACACCGGGGAGCTGTTTTTT. This codes for CASRPGDTGELFF. This chain connects TRBV9 to TRBJ2-2; tentatively, D is TRBD1 (6 bases). Germline values: CDR1 SGDLS, CDR2 YYNGEE. The CDR3 runs 13 residues. V was pared by 5 bases and J by 3 bases, with 8 bases between. The whole variable domain, filled in from reference TRBV9 and TRBJ2-2, reads DSGVTQTPKHLITATGQRVTLRCSPRSGDLSVYWYQQSLDQGLQFLIQYYNGEERAKGNILERFSAQQFPDLHSELNLSSLELGDSALYFCASRPGDTGELFFGEGSRLTVL.

At least ten counts were recorded for this clonotype. The chain uses TRBV5-1 and TRBJ2-5; D is perhaps TRBD1 (5 bases). The ends were cut back, 2 bases at V and 5 bases at J, with 10 bases in the middle. Germline V gives CDR1 SGHRS, CDR2 YFSETQ. The CDR3 has 13 residues. The DNA of the CDR3 is TGCGCCAGCAGCTTCCAGGGAAGTGAGACCCAGTACTTC. Its protein product is CASSFQGSETQYF.

This clonotype was counted at least ten times. This chain links TRBV27 with TRBJ2-2; D not resolved. The CDR3 is 13 residues long. CDR1 and CDR2 (germline): MNHEY, SMNVEV (reference sequence). V lost 7 bases, J lost 4 bases, and 10 bases lay in between. Here the CDR3 DNA reads TGTGCCAGCAAGACACTGTCCACCGGGGAGCTGTTTTTT. Translating it yields CASKTLSTGELFF.

The rearrangement joins TRBV12-3 or TRBV12-4 to TRBJ2-2; D is ambiguous. V shed 7 bases and J shed 4 bases, with 10 bases lying between them. There are 13 residues in the CDR3. The CDR3 loop reads CASIPGLTGELFF. The CDR3 coding sequence is TGTGCCAGCATCCCGGGTCTCACCGGGGAGCTGTTTTTT.

This clonotype was counted many times. The chain couples TRBV20-1 to TRBJ2-3; no definite D call. Between the trimmed V and J ends, which lost 6 bases and 0 bases, there was a span of 16 bases. Germline V gene lookup returns CDR1 DFQATT and CDR2 SNEGSKA (reference sequence). This CDR3 has 15 amino acids. CDR3 DNA: TGCAGTGCACCAGCCTCATTACCTAGCACAGATACGCAGTATTTT. It codes for CSAPASLPSTDTQYF.

This clonotype was observed at least ten times. The chain carries TRBV6-1 and TRBJ2-2, with D perhaps matching TRBD1 (5 bases). Germline assignment: CDR1 MNHNS and CDR2 SASEGT. CDR3 size: 15 residues. The V end was cut by 5 bases, the J end by 7 bases, with 17 bases between. The CDR3 DNA reads as TGTGCCAGCAGTCGATCAGGGCTATGGGGCGGGGAGCTGTTTTTT. It is translated as CASSRSGLWGGELFF.